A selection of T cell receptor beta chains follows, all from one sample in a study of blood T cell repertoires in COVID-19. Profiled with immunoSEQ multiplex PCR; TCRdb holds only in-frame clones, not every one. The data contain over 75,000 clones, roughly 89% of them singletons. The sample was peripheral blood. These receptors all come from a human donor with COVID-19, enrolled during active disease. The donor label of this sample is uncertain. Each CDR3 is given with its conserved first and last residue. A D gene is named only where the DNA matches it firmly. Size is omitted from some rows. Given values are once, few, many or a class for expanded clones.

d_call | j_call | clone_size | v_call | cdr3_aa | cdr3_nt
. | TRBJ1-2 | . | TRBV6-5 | CASSYSSSETAWGYTF | TGTGCCAGCAGTTACTCGAGCAGCGAGACAGCTTGGGGCTACACCTTC
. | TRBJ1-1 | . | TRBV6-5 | CASSYRREDTEAFF | TGTGCCAGCAGTTACAGGAGAGAGGATACTGAAGCTTTCTTT
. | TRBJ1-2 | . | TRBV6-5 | CASSYDRHYGYTF | TGTGCCAGCAGTTACGACAGACACTATGGCTACACCTTC
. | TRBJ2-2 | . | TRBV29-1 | CSVGTVNTGELFF | TGCAGCGTTGGGACAGTGAACACCGGGGAGCTGTTTTTT
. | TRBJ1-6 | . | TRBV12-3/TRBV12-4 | CASSLATRQVHF | TGTGCCAGCAGTTTAGCTACCAGACAGGTCCACTTT
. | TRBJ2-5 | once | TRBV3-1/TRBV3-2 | CASSLGTGEETQYF | TGTGCCAGCAGCCTCGGGACGGGGGAAGAGACCCAGTACTTC
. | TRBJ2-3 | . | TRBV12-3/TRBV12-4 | CASSFSRTDTQYF | TGTGCCAGCAGTTTTAGCCGCACAGATACGCAGTATTTT
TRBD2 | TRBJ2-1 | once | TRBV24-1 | CATSGTSGGAEQFF | TGTGCCACCAGTGGGACTAGCGGGGGGGCCGAGCAGTTCTTC
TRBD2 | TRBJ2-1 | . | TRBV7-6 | CASSLFGTSGGGDEQFF | TGTGCCAGCAGCTTATTTGGGACTAGCGGGGGGGGTGATGAGCAGTTCTTC
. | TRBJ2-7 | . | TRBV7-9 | CASSYTTYEQYF | TGTGCCAGCAGTTACACAACCTACGAGCAGTACTTC
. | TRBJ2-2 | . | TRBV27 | CASRGGNTGELFF | TGTGCCAGCAGGGGGGGGAACACCGGGGAGCTGTTTTTT
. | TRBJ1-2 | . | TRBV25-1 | CASSNSGPAYGYTF | TGTGCCAGCAGTAATTCAGGGCCGGCCTATGGCTACACCTTC
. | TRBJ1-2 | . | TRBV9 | CASSPGGDGYTF | TGTGCCAGCAGCCCAGGCGGGGATGGCTACACCTTC
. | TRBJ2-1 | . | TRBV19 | CASSILGGADGNEQFF | TGTGCCAGTAGTATTCTAGGTGGGGCCGATGGGAATGAGCAGTTCTTC
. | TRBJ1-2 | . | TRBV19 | CASSIGTQLYGYTF | TGTGCCAGTAGTATAGGAACACAGCTCTATGGCTACACCTTC
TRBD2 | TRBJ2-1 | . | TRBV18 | CASSARGTSGRNDNEQFF | TGTGCCAGCTCAGCACGGGGGACTAGCGGGAGGAATGACAATGAGCAGTTCTTC
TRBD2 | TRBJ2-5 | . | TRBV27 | CASSFSGRGETQYF | TGTGCCAGCAGTTTTAGCGGGAGAGGAGAGACCCAGTACTTC
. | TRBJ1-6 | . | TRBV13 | CASSLQGPGYSPLHF | TGTGCCAGCAGCCTACAGGGCCCGGGATATTCACCCCTCCACTTT
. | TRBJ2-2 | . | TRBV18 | CASSPPQGSDTGELFF | TGTGCCAGCTCACCACCCCAGGGGTCGGACACCGGGGAGCTGTTTTTT
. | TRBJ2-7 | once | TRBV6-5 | CASSSPRGPYEQYF | TGTGCCAGCAGTTCACCCAGGGGCCCCTACGAGCAGTACTTC
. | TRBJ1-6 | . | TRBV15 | CATSRELRSSYNSPLHF | TGTGCCACCAGCAGAGAACTGAGGAGCTCCTATAATTCACCCCTCCACTTT
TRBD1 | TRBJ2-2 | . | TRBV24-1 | CATRPGQGNAGELFF | TGTGCCACCAGACCCGGACAGGGGAACGCCGGGGAGCTGTTTTTT
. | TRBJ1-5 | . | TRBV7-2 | CASSSDRPQWPQHF | TGTGCCAGCAGCTCCGACAGGCCACAATGGCCCCAGCATTTT
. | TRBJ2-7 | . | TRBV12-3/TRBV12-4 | CASSPGLTEQYF | TGTGCCAGCAGTCCGGGACTCACCGAGCAGTACTTC
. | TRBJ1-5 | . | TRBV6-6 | CASSYGRSNQPQHF | TGTGCCAGCAGTTACGGTCGGAGCAATCAGCCCCAGCATTTT
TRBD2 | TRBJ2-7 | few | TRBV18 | CASSPPAGAPYF | TGTGCCAGCTCACCACCGGCGGGAGCCCCGTACTTC
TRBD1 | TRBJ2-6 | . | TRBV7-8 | CASSLVTGSGANVLTF | TGTGCCAGCAGCTTAGTGACAGGGTCTGGGGCCAACGTCCTGACTTTC
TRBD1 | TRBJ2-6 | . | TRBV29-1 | CSVEGTGNRVGANVLTF | TGCAGCGTGGAAGGGACAGGTAACCGAGTTGGGGCCAACGTCCTGACTTTC